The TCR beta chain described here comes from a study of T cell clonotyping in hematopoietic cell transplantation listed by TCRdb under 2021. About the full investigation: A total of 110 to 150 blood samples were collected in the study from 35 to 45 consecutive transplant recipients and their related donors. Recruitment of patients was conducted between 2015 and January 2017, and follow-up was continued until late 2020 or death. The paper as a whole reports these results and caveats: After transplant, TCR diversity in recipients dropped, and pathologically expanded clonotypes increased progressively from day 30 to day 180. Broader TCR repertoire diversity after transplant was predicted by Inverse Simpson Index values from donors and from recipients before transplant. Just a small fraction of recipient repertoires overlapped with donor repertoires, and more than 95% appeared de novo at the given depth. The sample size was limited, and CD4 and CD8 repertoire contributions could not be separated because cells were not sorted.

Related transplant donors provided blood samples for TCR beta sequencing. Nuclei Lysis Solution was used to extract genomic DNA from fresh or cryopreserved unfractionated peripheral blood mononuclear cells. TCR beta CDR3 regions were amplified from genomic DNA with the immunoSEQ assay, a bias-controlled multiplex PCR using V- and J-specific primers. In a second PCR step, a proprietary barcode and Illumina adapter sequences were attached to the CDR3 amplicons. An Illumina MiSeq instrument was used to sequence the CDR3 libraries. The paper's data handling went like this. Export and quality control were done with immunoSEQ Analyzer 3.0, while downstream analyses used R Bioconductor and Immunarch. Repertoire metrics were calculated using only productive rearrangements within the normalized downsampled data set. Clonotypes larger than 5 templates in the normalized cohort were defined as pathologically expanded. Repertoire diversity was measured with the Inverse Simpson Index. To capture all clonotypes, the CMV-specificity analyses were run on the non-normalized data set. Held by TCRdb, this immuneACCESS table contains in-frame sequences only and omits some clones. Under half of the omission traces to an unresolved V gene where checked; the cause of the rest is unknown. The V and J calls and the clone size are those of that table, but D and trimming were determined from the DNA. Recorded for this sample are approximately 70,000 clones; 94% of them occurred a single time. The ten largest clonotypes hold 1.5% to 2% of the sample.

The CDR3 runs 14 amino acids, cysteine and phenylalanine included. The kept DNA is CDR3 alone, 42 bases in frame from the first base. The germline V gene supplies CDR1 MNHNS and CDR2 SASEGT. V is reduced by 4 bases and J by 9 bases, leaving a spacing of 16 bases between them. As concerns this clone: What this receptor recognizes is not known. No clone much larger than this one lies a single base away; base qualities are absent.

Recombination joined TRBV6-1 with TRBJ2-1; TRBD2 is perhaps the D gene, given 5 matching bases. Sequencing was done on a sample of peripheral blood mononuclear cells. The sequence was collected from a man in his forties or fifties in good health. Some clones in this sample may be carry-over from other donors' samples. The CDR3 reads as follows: CASSVSDGVTEQFF. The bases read TGTGCCAGCAGTGTATCCGACGGGGTCACTGAGCAGTTCTTC.